A single sample gave rise to the 9 T cell receptor beta chains below, sequenced in a study of spatial heterogeneity in lung cancer. This sample's time point: sample taken at primary tumor resection. Each CDR3 protein gets one entry after TCRdb re-called the 5' RACE reads with MiXCR. This table holds tens of thousands of distinct CDR3 sequences, roughly 5.7% found once. The source was PBMCs, collected at surgery. The receptors were gathered from a male donor with early-stage non-small cell lung cancer.

The table lists this clonotype with many counts. The chain carries TRBV20-1 and TRBJ2-2; the match to TRBD2 covers 14 bases. Germline lookup yields CDR1 DFQATT and CDR2 SNEGSKA (reference sequence). This CDR3 is 16 amino acids long. Trimming cost V 3 bases and J 3 bases; bases outside gene matches: 3. The CDR3 region is CSARTSGRADTGELFF. The CDR3 DNA reads as TGCAGTGCTAGGACTAGCGGGAGGGCCGACACCGGGGAGCTGTTTTTT.

This clonotype was observed many times. The chain recombines TRBV7-8 with TRBJ2-5, with 7 bases matching TRBD2. Germline V CDR1 and CDR2: SGHVS, FQNEAQ. The CDR3 extends over 14 amino acids. V shed 5 bases and J 0 bases; nucleotides not matched to a gene: 3. The CDR3 nucleotides are TGTGCCAGCAGCAGGACTAGGGACCAAGAGACCCAGTACTTC. Protein: CASSRTRDQETQYF.

This clonotype was detected ten times or more. This rearrangement joins TRBV20-1 to TRBJ1-1; D is unresolved. V lost 4 bases, J lost 8 bases, and 17 bases lay in between. The CDR3 covers 13 residues. Per the germline V gene, CDR1 is DFQATT and CDR2 is SNEGSKA (reference sequence). CDR3 region: CSAKRVGRGEAFF. The CDR3 DNA follows: TGCAGTGCTAAACGGGTCGGGCGAGGAGAAGCTTTCTTT.

In this sample, this clonotype turned up many times. The chain has TRBV4-2 and TRBJ2-6; tentative D call: TRBD2 (5 bases). Trimming stripped 1 base from V and 0 bases from J, with 7 bases between. Germline CDR1 reads LGHNA; CDR2 reads YNFKEQ. The CDR3 totals 16 residues. For the CDR3, the DNA is TGTGCCAGCAGCCAAGGTGGGAGCTCTGGGGCCAACGTCCTGACTTTC. Protein: CASSQGGSSGANVLTF.

This clonotype has at least ten counts. The chain combines TRBV15 with TRBJ2-2; 10 bases are shared with TRBD2. Per the germline V gene, CDR1 is LNHNV and CDR2 is YYDKDF (reference sequence). The CDR3 extends over 18 amino acids. The ends lost 2 bases at V and 5 bases at J; junction bases unmatched: 11. CDR3 sequence: CATSRLLTSGVGTGELFF. The CDR3 bases are TGTGCCACCAGCAGACTCCTCACTAGCGGGGTTGGTACCGGGGAGCTGTTTTTT.

The sample holds many counts of this clonotype. The chain links TRBV20-1 to TRBJ2-2, with 10 bases aligning to TRBD1. The CDR3 is 14 residues long. Germline CDR1 is DFQATT and CDR2 is SNEGSKA (reference sequence). Trimming removed 5 bases from V and 1 base from J; junction bases left unmatched: 1. CDR3 loop: CSARTGGNTGELFF. CDR3 sequence (DNA): TGCAGTGCTCGGACAGGGGGGAACACCGGGGAGCTGTTTTTT.

The table lists this clonotype with many counts. The chain combines TRBV7-9 with TRBJ2-1, with TRBD1 matching 9 bases. Trimming removed 1 base from V and 3 bases from J; junction bases left unmatched: 4. The CDR3 runs to 16 residues. The germline V gene has CDR1 SEHNR and CDR2 FQNEAQ (reference sequence). CDR3 coding DNA: TGTGCCAGCAGCTTAGAGACAGGGGGTCTCTACAATGAGCAGTTCTTC. This encodes CASSLETGGLYNEQFF.

This clonotype was counted many times. CDR3 sequence (DNA): TGTGCCAGCAGTTTATCGCCCCGGGACAGGACCTTCTACGAGCAGTACTTC. It is translated as CASSLSPRDRTFYEQYF. V gene TRBV27 combines with J gene TRBJ2-7; TRBD1 aligns across 8 bases. Germline V CDR1 and CDR2: MNHEY, SMNVEV (reference sequence). The CDR3 spans 17 residues. The V gene end was trimmed by 0 bases and the J gene end by 3 bases; junction bases not matched to a gene: 10.

This clonotype has a count of ten or more. The chain is built from TRBV11-3 and TRBJ2-5; D remains ambiguous. V was pared by 5 bases and J by 2 bases, with 12 bases between. CDR3 length: 14 amino acids. From germline, CDR1 is SGHNT and CDR2 YENEEA. The CDR3 nucleotides are TGTGCCAGCAGCGTAGGACGACGGCAAGAGACCCAGTACTTC. This codes for CASSVGRRQETQYF.